This T cell receptor beta chain is drawn from a study of blood T cell repertoires in COVID-19. Turning to the study itself: The cDNA or gDNA used as material had been derived from T cells, B-cell-depleted T cells, or PBMCs.

In the authors' workflow: Quantification of nucleated cells was approximated via reference gene primer amplification. TCRdb keeps only in-frame clones here, not all; method: immunoSEQ multiplex PCR. That table gives V, J and clone size, and the DNA gave D and trimming. The table has about 67,000 clones, 75% to 85% seen once. Per the germline V gene, CDR1 is SGHRS and CDR2 is YFSETQ. The V gene end was trimmed by 2 bases and the J gene end by 1 base; junction bases not matched to a gene: 2. The CDR3 extends over 14 amino acids. The receptor was isolated from a woman aged 55-70 years with acute or convalescent COVID-19. This chain connects TRBV5-1 to TRBJ1-2, with 7 bases identical to TRBD1. The specimen was peripheral blood. In DNA, the CDR3 is TGCGCCAGCAGCTTTGGGACAGATAACTATGGCTACACCTTC. Translating it yields CASSFGTDNYGYTF. Full variable domain (missing parts from reference TRBV5-1 and TRBJ1-2): KAGVTQTPRYLIKTRGQQVTLSCSPISGHRSVSWYQQTPGQGLQFLFEYFSETQRNKGNFPGRFSGRQFSNSRSEMNVSTLELGDSALYLCASSFGTDNYGYTFGSGTRLTVV.